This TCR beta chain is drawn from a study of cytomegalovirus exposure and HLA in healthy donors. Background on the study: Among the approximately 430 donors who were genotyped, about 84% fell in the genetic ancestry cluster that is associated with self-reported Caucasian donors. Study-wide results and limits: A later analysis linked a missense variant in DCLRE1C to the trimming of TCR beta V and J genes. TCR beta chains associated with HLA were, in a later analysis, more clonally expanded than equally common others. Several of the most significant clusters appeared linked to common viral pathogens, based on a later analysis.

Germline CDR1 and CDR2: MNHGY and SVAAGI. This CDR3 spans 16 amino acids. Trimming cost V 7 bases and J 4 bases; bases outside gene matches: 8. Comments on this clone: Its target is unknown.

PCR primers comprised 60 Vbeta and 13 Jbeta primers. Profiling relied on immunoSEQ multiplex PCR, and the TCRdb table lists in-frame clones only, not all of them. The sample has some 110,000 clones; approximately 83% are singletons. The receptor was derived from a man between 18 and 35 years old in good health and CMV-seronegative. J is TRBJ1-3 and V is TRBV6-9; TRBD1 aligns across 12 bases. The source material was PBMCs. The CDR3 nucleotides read TGTGCCAGCACCCCGGGACAGGGGGCGGGAGGAAACACCATATATTTT. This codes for CASTPGQGAGGNTIYF.